This TCR beta chain was sequenced for a study of OX40 agonist ivuxolimab in advanced cancers. As for the study in general: Hepatocellular carcinoma, melanoma, renal cell or head and neck cancer was diagnosed in the dose-escalation patients. General observations from the study: Still undetermined is the antigen specificity of the expanded peripheral T cells. In the 0.1 to 3.0 mg/kg range, CD4+ and CD8+ blood T cells had expanded clonally by week 6. Patients with a partial response at 0.1-3.0 mg/kg had among the lowest clonal expansion.

Clones were read by immunoSEQ multiplex PCR, and TCRdb kept only the in-frame ones, dropping some. Of fewer than 20,000 clones detected, around 70% appear once; the ten largest clones hold roughly 15%. Trimming removed 1 base from V and 5 bases from J, with 15 bases in between. CDR1 is SEHNR and CDR2 is FQNEAQ in the germline V gene (reference sequence). This CDR3 has 16 residues. With regard to this clone: Its antigen is still unknown.

This clonotype was obtained from an adult with an advanced solid tumor such as melanoma, head and neck, liver or kidney cancer. The gene calls are TRBV7-9 and TRBJ2-1; D is ambiguous. Material: CD4+ or CD8+ T cells sorted from blood, obtained in a trial of the OX40 agonist ivuxolimab. The CDR3 loop is CASSLGQLDWNNEQFF. DNA for the CDR3: TGTGCCAGCAGCTTAGGTCAACTCGACTGGAACAATGAGCAGTTCTTC. The full variable domain, its missing parts supplied by reference TRBV7-9 and TRBJ2-1, is DTGVSQNPRHKITKRGQNVTFRCDPISEHNRLYWYRQTLGQGPEFLTYFQNEAQLEKSRLLSDRFSAERPKGSFSTLEIQRTEQGDSAMYLCASSLGQLDWNNEQFFGPGTRLTVL.